These 24 T cell receptor beta chains originate from one sample sequenced in a study of shared clonotypes between healthy human individuals. The protocol was immunoSEQ multiplex PCR, while the TCRdb copy is restricted to in-frame clones and leaves out a portion. This sample has around 510,000 clones, with roughly 95% found just once. The sequenced material came from naive CD4+ T cells sorted from blood. Subset indicated: CD45RA+ positively selected. Every receptor here comes from a woman aged 25 to 39 in good health.

The rearrangement links TRBV5-1 to TRBJ2-7; perhaps TRBD1 as D (6 bases). The CDR3 runs 15 residues. V was trimmed by 3 bases and J by 6 bases, leaving 19 bases between them. CDR1 and CDR2 from the germline V gene are SGHRS and YFSETQ. CDR3 sequence (DNA): TGCGCCAGCAGCTCCGGGCCGACAGGAATGGGCGAGCAGTACTTC. This codes for CASSSGPTGMGEQYF.

This clone has only one observation. The gene calls are TRBV9 and TRBJ1-2; TRBD1 agrees at 8 bases. J gave up 3 bases and V 4 bases, and 14 bases lay outside the gene matches. The germline gives CDR1 SGDLS, CDR2 YYNGEE. This CDR3 region has 17 residues. CDR3 coding DNA: TGTGCCAGCAGCTTCCTAGGCGGACAGGGCATTGACTATGGCTACACCTTC. Amino acid sequence: CASSFLGGQGIDYGYTF.

The V call is TRBV6-6, the J call TRBJ2-2; perhaps TRBD2 as D (7 bases). CDR1 and CDR2 (germline): MNHNY, SVGAGI (reference sequence). CDR3 size: 14 residues. V dropped 7 bases and J dropped 8 bases, with 17 bases sitting between them. The CDR3 protein is CASKGGRAAGELFF. The CDR3 DNA sequence: TGTGCCAGCAAGGGGGGGAGGGCCGCTGGGGAGCTGTTTTTT.

Written as DNA, the CDR3 is TGCGCCAGCAGCTCCGTCCAGGGCTTCATCTATGGCTACACCTTC. It specifies CASSSVQGFIYGYTF. The chain joins TRBV5-1 to TRBJ1-2; D might be TRBD1 (5 bases). This CDR3 is built from 15 residues. Germline values: CDR1 SGHRS, CDR2 YFSETQ. V was clipped by 3 bases and J by 4 bases, with 16 bases between them.

The chain combines TRBV2 with TRBJ2-7; D possibly matches TRBD1 or TRBD2 (6 bases each). V was cut by 6 bases and J by 3 bases, with 27 bases left in between. The germline CDR1 and CDR2 sequences are SNHLY and FYNNEI. The CDR3 is 18 amino acids. The CDR3 protein is CASSGGRPDSSSFYEQYF. The DNA for the CDR3 is TGTGCCAGCAGCGGAGGGCGGCCGGACAGCAGCTCCTTCTACGAGCAGTACTTC.

This chain links TRBV11-3 with TRBJ1-1; the D gene is possibly TRBD1 (5 bases). CDR3 length: 14 amino acids. Germline-derived CDR1 and CDR2 are SGHNT and YENEEA. V was cut by 5 bases and J by 5 bases, with 15 bases left in between. CDR3 sequence reads: CASSRGGWDTEAFF. The CDR3 DNA follows: TGTGCCAGCAGCCGTGGGGGATGGGATACTGAAGCTTTCTTT.

The chain combines TRBV28 with TRBJ2-7, with 7 bases matching TRBD1. V lost 7 bases to trimming and J lost 4 bases; unmatched junction nucleotides: 7. The CDR3 has 13 amino acids. Germline V gene sequence: CDR1 MDHEN, CDR2 SYDVKM. In nucleotides, the CDR3 is TGTGCCAGCAAAAGGGGGCGGAGGTACGAGCAGTACTTC. It is translated as CASKRGRRYEQYF.

The rearrangement joins TRBV7-9 to TRBJ2-1; 9 bases match TRBD2. Germline CDR1 is SEHNR and CDR2 is FQNEAQ (reference sequence). The ends lost 6 bases at V and 0 bases at J; junction bases unmatched: 12. This CDR3 is 18 amino acids long. The CDR3 DNA reads as TGTGCCAGCAGGCCAGCCGCGGGAGGGCCGAGCTCCTACAATGAGCAGTTCTTC. It encodes CASRPAAGGPSSYNEQFF.

V gene TRBV7-2 combines with J gene TRBJ2-7; D is unresolved. The CDR3 sequence is 12 residues long. Germline V lookup: CDR1 SGHTA, CDR2 FQGNSA. V was shortened by 5 bases and J by 7 bases, with 12 bases between the two germline ends. CDR3 sequence reads: CASSPDRQEQYF. CDR3 coding DNA: TGTGCCAGCAGCCCGGACCGGCAGGAGCAGTACTTC.

This chain connects TRBV5-6 to TRBJ2-5; 12 bases map to TRBD2. Germline loops: CDR1 SGHDT, CDR2 YYEEEE. The CDR3 extends over 17 amino acids. V lost 2 bases, J lost 5 bases, and 10 bases stayed unmatched. CDR3 protein: CASSFDVTSGSLETQYF. CDR3 nucleotides: TGTGCCAGCAGCTTCGACGTGACTAGCGGGAGTTTGGAGACCCAGTACTTC.

The chain carries TRBV19 and TRBJ1-2, with 8 bases aligning to TRBD1. Unmatched junction bases numbered 3, after V lost 8 bases and J lost 1 base. The V gene's germline CDR1 is LNHDA and CDR2 SQIVND (reference sequence). The CDR3 sequence is 13 residues long. This CDR3 is CASWDRLNYGYTF. The DNA for the CDR3 is TGTGCCAGTTGGGACAGGCTTAACTATGGCTACACCTTC.

The gene calls are TRBV1 and TRBJ2-1; TRBD1, the D gene given by the table, was not confirmed from the DNA. TRBV1 is reported as a pseudogene. CDR3 size: 15 residues. The CDR3, as DNA: TGCACCAGCAGCCAAGATCAGACACGATACAATGAGCAGTTCTTC. Translating it yields CTSSQDQTRYNEQFF.

The rearrangement uses TRBV19 and TRBJ1-2; a possible D gene is TRBD1 (5 bases). The CDR3 contains 14 residues. V was cut by 3 bases and J by 5 bases, with 13 bases left in between. In germline, CDR1 is LNHDA, CDR2 SQIVND (reference sequence). The CDR3 protein is CASSMGSGPYGYTF. Written as DNA, the CDR3 is TGTGCCAGTAGTATGGGCTCAGGGCCGTATGGCTACACCTTC.

The chain combines TRBV30 with TRBJ1-1, with D possibly TRBD1 on 5 matching bases. CDR3 size: 15 residues. The germline gives CDR1 GTSNPN, CDR2 SVGIG (reference sequence). The ends were cut back, 1 base at V and 0 bases at J, with 12 bases in the middle. Here the CDR3 DNA reads TGTGCCTGGAGTGCGGAAGACAGACTGAACACTGAAGCTTTCTTT. Its translation is CAWSAEDRLNTEAFF.

This chain links TRBV28 with TRBJ2-7; D may be TRBD2 (5 bases). Trimming cost V 8 bases and J 6 bases, with 23 bases left between them. The CDR3 runs to 15 residues. The germline V gene encodes CDR1 MDHEN and CDR2 SYDVKM. The CDR3 reads CASPPLTGTLGEQYF. The CDR3 bases are TGTGCCAGCCCCCCCTTGACGGGAACTTTAGGCGAGCAGTACTTC.

The CDR3 DNA sequence: TGTGCCAGCAGCTTAGGAGCAGCCAGCTCTGGAAACACCATATATTTT. Its protein is CASSLGAASSGNTIYF. The chain has TRBV7-6 and TRBJ1-3, with no clear D. The CDR3 is 16 amino acids. Germline values: CDR1 SGHVS, CDR2 FNYEAQ. The ends were cut back, 1 base at V and 0 bases at J, with 10 bases in the middle.

V gene TRBV28 combines with J gene TRBJ1-5; 11 bases line up with TRBD1. J was trimmed by 8 bases and V by 3 bases; bases with no gene match: 6. This CDR3 is 15 amino acids long. Germline CDR1 MDHEN, CDR2 SYDVKM. CDR3 DNA sequence: TGTGCCAGCAGTTTGGAACGGACAGGGGGCAAGCCCCAGCATTTT. This gives the protein CASSLERTGGKPQHF.

J is TRBJ2-7 and V is TRBV11-3; 10 nucleotides match TRBD1. The J segment lost 5 bases and the V segment lost 3 bases, leaving 10 bases of the junction unmatched. Germline V lookup: CDR1 SGHNT, CDR2 YENEEA. The CDR3 length is 16 residues. DNA of the CDR3: TGTGCCAGCAGCTTGGAGACCGGGACAGGGGAACACGAGCAGTACTTC. Protein product: CASSLETGTGEHEQYF.

The V gene is TRBV5-1, the J gene TRBJ2-7; 14 bases align to TRBD2. In germline, CDR1 is SGHRS, CDR2 YFSETQ. V shed 3 bases, J shed 5 bases, and the junction held 10 bases outside the gene matches. The CDR3 is 17 amino acids. The CDR3 coding sequence is TGCGCCAGCAGCTACGGGACTAGCGGGAGTTTCGACCACGAGCAGTACTTC. This codes for CASSYGTSGSFDHEQYF. The full variable domain, rest sourced from reference TRBV5-1 and TRBJ2-7, is KAGVTQTPRYLIKTRGQQVTLSCSPISGHRSVSWYQQTPGQGLQFLFEYFSETQRNKGNFPGRFSGRQFSNSRSEMNVSTLELGDSALYLCASSYGTSGSFDHEQYFGPGTRLTVT.

This chain connects TRBV7-9 to TRBJ1-5; D uncertain. Trimming took 4 bases from V and 0 from J, leaving 10 bases between them. The germline V gene has CDR1 SEHNR and CDR2 FQNEAQ (reference sequence). The CDR3 runs 15 residues. CDR3 amino acids: CASSSGGNSNQPQHF. CDR3 nucleotide sequence: TGTGCCAGCAGCTCCGGAGGGAATAGCAATCAGCCCCAGCATTTT.

CDR3 sequence reads: CASSPGQMDQPQHF. CDR3 bases: TGCGCCAGCAGCCCAGGACAGATGGATCAGCCCCAGCATTTT. The rearrangement joins TRBV5-1 to TRBJ1-5, with D possibly being TRBD1 (6 bases). The CDR3 is 14 amino acids. Trimming stripped 4 bases from V and 5 bases from J, with 13 bases between. CDR1 is SGHRS and CDR2 is YFSETQ in the germline V gene. The full variable domain, its missing parts supplied by reference TRBV5-1 and TRBJ1-5, is KAGVTQTPRYLIKTRGQQVTLSCSPISGHRSVSWYQQTPGQGLQFLFEYFSETQRNKGNFPGRFSGRQFSNSRSEMNVSTLELGDSALYLCASSPGQMDQPQHFGDGTRLSIL.

The chain combines TRBV27 with TRBJ2-6, with D possibly being TRBD2 (5 bases). Germline V CDR1 and CDR2: MNHEY, SMNVEV (reference sequence). The CDR3 length is 16 residues. The V and J ends lost 3 bases and 2 bases respectively, with 11 bases between them. CDR3 nucleotide sequence: TGTGCCAGCAGTTTCATACGGGGTACTGGGGCCAACGTCCTGACTTTC. It is translated as CASSFIRGTGANVLTF.

The genes are TRBV4-1 and TRBJ2-3; D is ambiguous. The CDR3 has 13 residues. V was pared by 6 bases and J by 6 bases, with 13 bases between. Germline CDR1 and CDR2: MGHRA and YSYEKL. CDR3: CASRGSGLDTQYF. The CDR3, as DNA: TGCGCCAGCAGGGGATCCGGTCTTGATACGCAGTATTTT.

The V and J genes are TRBV6-1 and TRBJ2-7; 10 nucleotides match TRBD2. The trim removed 8 bases at V and 7 bases at J, leaving 11 bases unmatched. The length of the CDR3 is 14 residues. Germline V gene data show CDR1 as MNHNS and CDR2 as SASEGT. CDR3: CASDWTSGREEQYF. DNA for the CDR3: TGTGCCAGCGACTGGACTAGCGGAAGGGAGGAGCAGTACTTC.